The 20 T cell receptor beta chains reported below all come from one sample, sequenced in a study of OX40 agonist ivuxolimab in advanced cancers. The library was generated by the immunoSEQ multiplex PCR assay. TCRdb obtained this table from immuneACCESS and retained in-frame rearrangements with V and J assigned. These tables miss some clones; where compared with another copy, unresolved V genes account for less than half of the shortfall, and the remainder is unexplained. The sample yields 15,000 to 20,000 clones; 90% were counted once. About 52% of the sample rests with the top ten. The sample was CD4+ or CD8+ T cells sorted from blood, taken in a trial of the OX40 agonist ivuxolimab. The receptors originated from an adult with an advanced solid tumor such as melanoma, head and neck, liver or kidney cancer.

The rearrangement links TRBV15 to TRBJ2-1, with 8 bases matching TRBD2. V lost 0 bases, J lost 8 bases, and 6 bases stayed unmatched. From germline, CDR1 is LNHNV and CDR2 YYDKDF (reference sequence). The CDR3 spans 15 residues. CDR3 sequence (DNA): TGTGCCACCAGCAGAGATCAGGGCGGGAGGCATGAGCAGTTCTTC. Amino acid sequence: CATSRDQGGRHEQFF.

The chain combines TRBV6-1 with TRBJ2-1, with 8 bases fitting TRBD2. Germline-derived CDR1 and CDR2 are MNHNS and SASEGT. This CDR3 spans 16 amino acids. V lost 1 base to trimming and J lost 9 bases; unmatched junction nucleotides: 11. In DNA, the CDR3 is TGTGCCAGCAGTGAAGTCGCGGGAGGAGGGTCAACTGAGCAGTTCTTC. It codes for CASSEVAGGGSTEQFF.

V is TRBV30 and J is TRBJ1-2; possible D gene TRBD1, 6 bases. Germline V gene data show CDR1 as GTSNPN and CDR2 as SVGIG (reference sequence). V lost 5 bases and J lost 0, with 13 bases in between. This CDR3 comprises 14 residues. The CDR3 sequence: CAWDGQFSNYGYTF. The CDR3 bases are TGTGCCTGGGACGGACAGTTTTCTAACTATGGCTACACCTTC.

The CDR3 DNA reads as TGTGCCAGCAGCCAACCACCAGGCGAACCTGGAAACACCATATATTTT. Amino acids: CASSQPPGEPGNTIYF. V usage is TRBV14 and J usage is TRBJ1-3; D ambiguous. CDR1 and CDR2 (germline): SGHDN, FVKESK. The CDR3 is made up of 16 amino acids. V dropped 2 bases and J dropped 2 bases, with 13 bases sitting between them.

The chain uses TRBV28 and TRBJ2-7; tentative D call: TRBD2 (5 bases). V was pared by 4 bases and J by 6 bases, with 7 bases between. The germline V gene has CDR1 MDHEN and CDR2 SYDVKM. There are 11 residues in the CDR3. The CDR3 sequence is CASSSRVEQYF. The CDR3 DNA reads TGTGCCAGCAGTTCGAGGGTCGAGCAGTACTTC.

The rearrangement uses TRBV7-3 and TRBJ2-7, with TRBD2 identical over 14 bases. The CDR3 is 17 amino acids. Trimming cost V 0 bases and J 6 bases; bases outside gene matches: 7. CDR1 is SGHTA, CDR2 FQGTGA, per germline. Written as DNA, the CDR3 is TGTGCCAGCAGCTTAACGCCCGGGACTAGCGGGAGCTCCGAGCAGTACTTC. Protein: CASSLTPGTSGSSEQYF.

The chain is built from TRBV9 and TRBJ2-3; D remains ambiguous. This CDR3 contains 14 residues. V was trimmed by 4 bases and J by 3 bases, leaving 12 bases between them. Germline V CDR1 and CDR2: SGDLS, YYNGEE. CDR3 nucleotides: TGTGCCAGCAGCCCCACCGCCATGACAGATACGCAGTATTTT. Protein product: CASSPTAMTDTQYF. The variable domain in full, completed from reference TRBV9 and TRBJ2-3, reads DSGVTQTPKHLITATGQRVTLRCSPRSGDLSVYWYQQSLDQGLQFLIQYYNGEERAKGNILERFSAQQFPDLHSELNLSSLELGDSALYFCASSPTAMTDTQYFGPGTRLTVL.

The chain recombines TRBV6-6 with TRBJ1-5; a possible D gene is TRBD1 (5 bases). V was clipped by 7 bases and J by 7 bases, with 14 bases between them. The CDR3 sequence is 13 residues long. The germline V gene encodes CDR1 MNHNY and CDR2 SVGAGI (reference sequence). CDR3 residues: CASTAGWQQPQHF. The CDR3 DNA sequence: TGTGCCAGCACCGCAGGGTGGCAACAGCCCCAGCATTTT.

J is TRBJ2-3 and V is TRBV7-8, with a possible D match to TRBD2 (6 bases). Germline V gives CDR1 SGHVS, CDR2 FQNEAQ. V lost 5 bases to trimming and J lost 2 bases, with 17 bases between them. This CDR3 region has 16 residues. The CDR3 nucleotides read TGTGCCAGCAGCCCCGTCCGGGGGATTCCCACAGATACGCAGTATTTT. Translated: CASSPVRGIPTDTQYF.

This sequence joins TRBV9 and TRBJ1-1, with D unresolved. CDR1 SGDLS and CDR2 YYNGEE come from the germline V gene. V was shortened by 0 bases and J by 4 bases, with 7 bases between the two germline ends. This CDR3 is 13 amino acids long. CDR3 loop: CASSVDMGTEAFF. In nucleotides, the CDR3 is TGTGCCAGCAGCGTAGATATGGGCACTGAAGCTTTCTTT.

The CDR3 sequence is CASSLVGLPTDTQYF. The CDR3 coding sequence is TGTGCCAGCAGTTTAGTCGGTCTCCCCACAGATACGCAGTATTTT. The genes are TRBV27 and TRBJ2-3; D unresolved. CDR3 size: 15 residues. V was cut by 2 bases and J by 2 bases, with 11 bases left in between. CDR1 is MNHEY and CDR2 is SMNVEV in the germline V gene (reference sequence).

The chain employs TRBV5-1 and TRBJ2-7; tentatively, D is TRBD1 (6 bases). Trimming pared 0 bases from V and 3 bases from J, leaving 13 bases between. CDR1 is SGHRS and CDR2 is YFSETQ in the germline V gene. This CDR3 spans 15 amino acids. This CDR3 reads CASSLDGQRNYEQYF. The CDR3 DNA sequence: TGCGCCAGCAGCTTGGACGGACAGCGAAACTACGAGCAGTACTTC.

The chain carries TRBV6-6 and TRBJ2-5; 8 bases agree with TRBD1. This CDR3 spans 12 amino acids. Losses at the gene ends were 6 bases for V and 11 bases for J; bases not matched to a gene: 8. Germline V gives CDR1 MNHNY, CDR2 SVGAGI (reference sequence). CDR3 loop: CASSGTGLEQYF. The CDR3 DNA sequence: TGTGCCAGCAGCGGGACAGGCCTGGAGCAGTACTTC.

The rearrangement joins TRBV6-6 to TRBJ2-5; a possible D gene is TRBD2 (5 bases). The germline V gene encodes CDR1 MNHNY and CDR2 SVGAGI (reference sequence). This CDR3 comprises 16 residues. V was cut by 5 bases and J by 3 bases, with 19 bases left in between. CDR3 DNA sequence: TGTGCCAGCAGTCGAAATCGCGCGGAGGAAAAAGAGACCCAGTACTTC. Protein sequence: CASSRNRAEEKETQYF.

The chain carries TRBV6-5 and TRBJ1-1, with 9 bases identical to TRBD1. In germline, CDR1 is MNHEY, CDR2 SVGAGI. CDR3 length: 14 amino acids. V shed 2 bases, J shed 6 bases, and the junction held 4 bases outside the gene matches. Here the CDR3 DNA reads TGTGCCAGCAGTTACGGGACAGGGACTCCTGAAGCTTTCTTT. Translating it yields CASSYGTGTPEAFF.

The V gene is TRBV11-2, the J gene TRBJ2-1; possibly TRBD1 for D (7 bases). V was cut by 1 base and J by 7 bases, with 14 bases left in between. Germline CDR1 is SGHAT and CDR2 is FQNNGV. This CDR3 is 15 amino acids long. CDR3 DNA: TGTGCCAGCAGCTTAGGGACAGGAGGGGGAAATGAGCAGTTCTTC. Translation: CASSLGTGGGNEQFF.

By frequency in the sample, this clone is medium-sized (0.01 to 0.1%). The chain couples TRBV7-9 to TRBJ1-2; 8 nucleotides line up with TRBD1. With 3 bases clipped from V and 4 bases from J, the junction kept 4 bases outside the gene matches. The CDR3 has 14 residues. CDR1 is SEHNR, CDR2 FQNEAQ, per germline (reference sequence). The CDR3, as DNA: TGTGCCAGCAGCTTCGCGACAGGGGCCTATGGCTACACCTTC. The encoded protein is CASSFATGAYGYTF.

The rearrangement uses TRBV9 and TRBJ2-5, with a tentative D call TRBD1 (6 bases). V lost 0 bases and J lost 2, with 11 bases in between. The germline V gene encodes CDR1 SGDLS and CDR2 YYNGEE. The CDR3 totals 15 residues. The DNA for the CDR3 is TGTGCCAGCAGCGTAGCAGGGGCAGAGCAAGAGACCCAGTACTTC. This gives the protein CASSVAGAEQETQYF.

The chain employs TRBV6-6 and TRBJ1-1; D is unresolved. In germline, CDR1 is MNHNY, CDR2 SVGAGI (reference sequence). The CDR3 spans 15 residues. The ends were cut back, 2 bases at V and 0 bases at J, with 10 bases in the middle. CDR3 region: CASSYVGWMNTEAFF. In nucleotides, the CDR3 is TGTGCCAGCAGTTACGTTGGGTGGATGAACACTGAAGCTTTCTTT.

The chain recombines TRBV2 with TRBJ2-7, with D perhaps matching TRBD2 (7 bases). This CDR3 is built from 14 residues. Trimming pared 3 bases from V and 1 base from J, leaving 10 bases between. CDR1 and CDR2 from the germline V gene are SNHLY and FYNNEI. In nucleotides, the CDR3 is TGTGCCAGCAGTGAGGGGGGGACATCCTACGAGCAGTACTTC. Its translation is CASSEGGTSYEQYF.